Shown below are 14 T cell receptor beta chains from a single sample sequenced in a study of T cell responses to AZD1222 COVID-19 vaccine listed by TCRdb under 2021. Receptor amplification or capture employed the immunoSEQ multiplex PCR assay. TCRdb's version of the immuneACCESS table is confined to in-frame rearrangements and falls short of the full clone set. An unresolved V gene accounts for under half of the shortfall where checked; the remainder is of unknown origin. The sample includes approximately 130,000 clones, with roughly nine tenths observed a single time. 9.5% of the sample rests with the top ten. Reading the label with the study, this specimen's time point is: about 28 days (+/-7) after the second vaccine dose. This sample comprised peripheral blood, obtained 28 days after the second AZD1222 dose. The source of these receptors is an adult who received the AZD1222 COVID-19 vaccine.

The CDR3 spells CATRDGRTDTQYF. The CDR3 DNA reads TGTGCCACCAGGGATGGTCGGACAGATACGCAGTATTTT. This sequence joins TRBV18 and TRBJ2-3; possible D gene TRBD1, 5 bases. In germline, CDR1 is KGHSH, CDR2 LQKENI. The CDR3 spans 13 residues. Trimming removed 10 bases at V and 3 bases at J, with 14 bases between.

V is TRBV30 and J is TRBJ2-1; TRBD2 matches 13 bases. Germline V gene lookup returns CDR1 GTSNPN and CDR2 SVGIG (reference sequence). With V trimmed by 2 bases and J by 10 bases, 5 bases remained unmatched. This CDR3 region has 14 residues. CDR3 nucleotide sequence: TGTGCCTGGAGTACTAGCGGGGGGGCTAAAGAGCAGTTCTTC. Translated: CAWSTSGGAKEQFF. Combining the CDR3 with reference TRBV30 and TRBJ2-1 gives the whole variable domain SQTIHQWPATLVQPVGSPLSLECTVEGTSNPNLYWYRQAAGRGLQLLFYSVGIGQISSEVPQNLSASRPQDRQFILSSKKLLLSDSGFYLCAWSTSGGAKEQFFGPGTRLTVL.

The V and J genes are TRBV6-1 and TRBJ1-3; no clear D. The ends were cut back, 1 base at V and 4 bases at J, with 8 bases in the middle. CDR1 and CDR2 from the germline V gene are MNHNS and SASEGT. The CDR3 is 14 residues long. CDR3 loop: CASSEGPGGNTIYF. The CDR3 bases are TGTGCCAGCAGTGAAGGGCCCGGGGGAAACACCATATATTTT.

The chain employs TRBV15 and TRBJ2-7, with D perhaps TRBD2 (6 bases). The CDR3 totals 15 residues. Trimming took off 0 bases at V and 3 bases at J, with 12 bases between the two ends. Per the germline V gene, CDR1 is LNHNV and CDR2 is YYDKDF (reference sequence). The CDR3 region has the DNA TGTGCCACCAGCAGAGAGGGGGGTGGGGACTACGAGCAGTACTTC. It encodes CATSREGGGDYEQYF.

This rearrangement joins TRBV30 to TRBJ2-1; maybe TRBD1 (6 bases). V was cut by 4 bases and J by 7 bases, with 14 bases left in between. CDR1 is GTSNPN and CDR2 is SVGIG in the germline V gene (reference sequence). The CDR3 is 13 amino acids. The CDR3 DNA reads as TGTGCCTGGAACAGGGACCGCTGGAATGAGCAGTTCTTC. Translated, it gives CAWNRDRWNEQFF.

The rearrangement uses TRBV5-1 and TRBJ2-1, with 8 bases fitting TRBD2. The CDR3 length is 15 residues. Trimming took 1 base from V and 5 from J; bases not matched to a gene: 5. The germline gives CDR1 SGHRS, CDR2 YFSETQ. CDR3 loop: CASSLPSGGDNEQFF. The DNA for the CDR3 is TGCGCCAGCAGCTTGCCGAGCGGGGGAGACAATGAGCAGTTCTTC.

The DNA of the CDR3 is TGTGCCAGCAGCCTCGGAGGGTATGGGAGTTACGAGCAGTACTTC. Translating gives CASSLGGYGSYEQYF. V gene TRBV5-5 combines with J gene TRBJ2-7, with a tentative D call TRBD2 (6 bases). V was pared by 4 bases and J by 4 bases, with 18 bases between. Germline V gene sequence: CDR1 SGHKS, CDR2 YYEKEE (reference sequence). The CDR3 extends over 15 amino acids.

The chain carries TRBV2 and TRBJ2-5; no reliable D call. CDR1 and CDR2 (germline): SNHLY, FYNNEI. V was shortened by 10 bases and J by 3 bases, with 9 bases between the two germline ends. The length of the CDR3 is 11 residues. The CDR3, as DNA: TGTGCCACCACAAGAGAAGAGACCCAGTACTTC. This sequence encodes CATTREETQYF.

The V call is TRBV24-1, the J call TRBJ2-2, with D perhaps TRBD1 (6 bases). The CDR3 contains 14 residues. Between the trimmed V and J ends, which lost 5 bases and 1 base, there was a span of 7 bases. From germline, CDR1 is KGHDR and CDR2 SFDVKD. CDR3 loop: CATSAGQNTGELFF. In DNA form, the CDR3 reads TGTGCCACCAGTGCGGGACAGAACACCGGGGAGCTGTTTTTT.

This chain joins TRBV6-1 and TRBJ2-3; unclear D gene. With 2 bases removed from V and 6 bases from J, the gap between germline ends came to 6 bases. Per germline, CDR1 MNHNS and CDR2 SASEGT. The CDR3 has 12 amino acids. The CDR3 region has the DNA TGTGCCAGCAGTGAAAGAAAGGATACGCAGTATTTT. Translated: CASSERKDTQYF.

The chain employs TRBV5-1 and TRBJ1-4, with 10 bases aligning to TRBD1. Germline V lookup: CDR1 SGHRS, CDR2 YFSETQ. V shed 4 bases and J 7 bases; nucleotides not matched to a gene: 7. This CDR3 is 15 amino acids long. The CDR3 coding sequence is TGCGCCAGCAGCCCGCAGGGACAGGGGCTTGAAAAACTGTTTTTT. Amino acids: CASSPQGQGLEKLFF.

The V call is TRBV5-6, the J call TRBJ2-1, with 7 nucleotides matching TRBD1. V gave up 4 bases and J gave up 9 bases; unmatched junction bases: 4. The CDR3 is 12 residues long. Germline CDR1 reads SGHDT; CDR2 reads YYEEEE. DNA for the CDR3: TGTGCCAGCAGCCTGACAGGGTTTGAGCAGTTCTTC. Its protein is CASSLTGFEQFF.

This clone has just one count. The chain couples TRBV5-1 to TRBJ1-1, with 11 bases aligning to TRBD1. The J segment lost 4 bases and the V segment lost 4 bases, leaving 3 bases of the junction unmatched. The CDR3 runs to 14 residues. Germline CDR1 and CDR2: SGHRS and YFSETQ. The CDR3 protein is CASSAGTGGTEAFF. Written as DNA, the CDR3 is TGCGCCAGCAGCGCCGGGACAGGGGGCACTGAAGCTTTCTTT.

This chain connects TRBV6-5 to TRBJ1-2, with TRBD1 as a possible D gene (6 bases). CDR3 length: 11 amino acids. CDR1 is MNHEY and CDR2 is SVGAGI in the germline V gene. Trimming stripped 5 bases from V and 8 bases from J, with 9 bases between. CDR3 protein: CASSTGSGYTF. The CDR3 DNA reads as TGTGCCAGCAGTACAGGGTCCGGCTACACCTTC.